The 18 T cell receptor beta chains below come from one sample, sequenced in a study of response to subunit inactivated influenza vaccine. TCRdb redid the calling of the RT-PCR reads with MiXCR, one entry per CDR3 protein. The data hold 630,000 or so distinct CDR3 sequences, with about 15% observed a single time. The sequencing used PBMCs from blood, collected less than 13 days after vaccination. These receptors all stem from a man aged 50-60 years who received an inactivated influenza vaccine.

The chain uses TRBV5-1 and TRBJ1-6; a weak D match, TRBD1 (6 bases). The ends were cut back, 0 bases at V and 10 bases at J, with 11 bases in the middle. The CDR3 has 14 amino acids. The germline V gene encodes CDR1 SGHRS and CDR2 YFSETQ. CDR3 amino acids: CASSLDTGRSPLHF. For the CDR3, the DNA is TGCGCCAGCAGCTTGGATACAGGGCGGTCACCCCTCCACTTT.

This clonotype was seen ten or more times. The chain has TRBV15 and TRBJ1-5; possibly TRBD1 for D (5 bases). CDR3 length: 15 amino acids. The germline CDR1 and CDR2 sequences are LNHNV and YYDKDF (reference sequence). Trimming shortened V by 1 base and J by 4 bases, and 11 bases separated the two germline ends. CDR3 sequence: CATSRGQGPNQPQHF. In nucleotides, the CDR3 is TGTGCCACCAGCAGAGGGCAGGGACCTAATCAGCCCCAGCATTTT.

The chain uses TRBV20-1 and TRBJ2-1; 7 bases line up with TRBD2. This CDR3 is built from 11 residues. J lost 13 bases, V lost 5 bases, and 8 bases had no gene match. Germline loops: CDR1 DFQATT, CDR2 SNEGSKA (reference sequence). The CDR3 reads CSAAREGNQFF. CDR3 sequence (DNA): TGCAGTGCTGCAAGGGAGGGAAATCAGTTCTTC.

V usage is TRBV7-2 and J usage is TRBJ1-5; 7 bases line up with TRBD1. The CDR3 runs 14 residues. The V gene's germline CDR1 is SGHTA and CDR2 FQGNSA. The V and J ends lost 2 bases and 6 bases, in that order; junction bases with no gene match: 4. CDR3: CASSLIGGTQPQHF. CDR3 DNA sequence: TGTGCCAGCAGCTTAATAGGGGGCACTCAGCCCCAGCATTTT.

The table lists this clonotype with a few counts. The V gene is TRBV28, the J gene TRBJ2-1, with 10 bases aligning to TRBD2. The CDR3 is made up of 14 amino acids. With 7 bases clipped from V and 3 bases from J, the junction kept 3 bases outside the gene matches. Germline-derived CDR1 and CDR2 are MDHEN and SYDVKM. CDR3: CASKPSGSYNEQFF. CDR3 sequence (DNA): TGTGCCAGCAAGCCTAGCGGGAGCTACAATGAGCAGTTCTTC.

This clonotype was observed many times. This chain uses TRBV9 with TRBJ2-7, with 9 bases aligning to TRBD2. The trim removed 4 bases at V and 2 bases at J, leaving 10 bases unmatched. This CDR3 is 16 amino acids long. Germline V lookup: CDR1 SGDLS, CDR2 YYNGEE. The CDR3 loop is CASSLQAGGAPYEQYF. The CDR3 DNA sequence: TGTGCCAGCAGCCTTCAGGCGGGAGGGGCCCCCTACGAGCAGTACTTC.

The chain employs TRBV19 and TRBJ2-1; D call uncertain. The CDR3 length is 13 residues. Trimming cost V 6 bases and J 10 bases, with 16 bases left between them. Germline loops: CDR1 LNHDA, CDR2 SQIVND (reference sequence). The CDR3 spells CASSRSEITEQFF. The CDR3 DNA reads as TGTGCCAGTAGCCGGTCTGAGATAACCGAGCAGTTCTTC. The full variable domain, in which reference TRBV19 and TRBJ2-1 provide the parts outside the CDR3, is DGGITQSPKYLFRKEGQNVTLSCEQNLNHDAMYWYRQDPGQGLRLIYYSQIVNDFQKGDIAEGYSVSREKKESFPLTVTSAQKNPTAFYLCASSRSEITEQFFGPGTRLTVL.

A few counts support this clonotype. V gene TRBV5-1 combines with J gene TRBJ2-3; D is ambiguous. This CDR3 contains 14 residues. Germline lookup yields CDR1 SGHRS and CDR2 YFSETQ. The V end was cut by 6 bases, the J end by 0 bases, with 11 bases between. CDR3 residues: CASNRGPSTDTQYF. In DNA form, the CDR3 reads TGCGCCAGCAACCGTGGCCCCAGCACAGATACGCAGTATTTT.

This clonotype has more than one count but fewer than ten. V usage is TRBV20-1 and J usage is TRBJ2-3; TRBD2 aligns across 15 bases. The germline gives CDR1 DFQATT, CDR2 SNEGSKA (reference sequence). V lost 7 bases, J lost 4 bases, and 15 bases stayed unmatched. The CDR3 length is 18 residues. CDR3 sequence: CSVVIWTSGRADPDTQYF. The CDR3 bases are TGCAGTGTCGTTATCTGGACTAGCGGGAGGGCTGACCCAGATACGCAGTATTTT.

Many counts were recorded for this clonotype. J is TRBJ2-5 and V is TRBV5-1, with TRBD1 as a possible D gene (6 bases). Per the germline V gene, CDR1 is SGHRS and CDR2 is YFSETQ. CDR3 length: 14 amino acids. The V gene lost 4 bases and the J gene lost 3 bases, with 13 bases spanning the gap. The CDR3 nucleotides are TGCGCCAGCAGCCCCGGGACACAGAAAGAGACCCAGTACTTC. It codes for CASSPGTQKETQYF.

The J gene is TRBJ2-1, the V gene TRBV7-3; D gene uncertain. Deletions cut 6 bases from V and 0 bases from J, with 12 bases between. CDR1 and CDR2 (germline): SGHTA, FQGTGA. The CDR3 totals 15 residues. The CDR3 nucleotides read TGTGCCAGCAGACCGACCCCCAGCTCCTACAATGAGCAGTTCTTC. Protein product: CASRPTPSSYNEQFF. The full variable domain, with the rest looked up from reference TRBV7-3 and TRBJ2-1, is GAGVSQTPSNKVTEKGKYVELRCDPISGHTALYWYRQSLGQGPEFLIYFQGTGAADDSGLPNDRFFAVRPEGSVSTLKIQRTERGDSAVYLCASRPTPSSYNEQFFGPGTRLTVL.

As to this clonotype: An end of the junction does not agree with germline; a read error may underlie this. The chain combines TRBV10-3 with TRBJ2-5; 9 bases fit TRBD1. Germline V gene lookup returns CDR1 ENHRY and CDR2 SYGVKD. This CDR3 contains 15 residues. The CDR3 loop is CAIRPGTGSPETPYF. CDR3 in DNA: TGTGCCATCAGACCCGGGACAGGGTCTCCAGAGACCCCGTACTTC.

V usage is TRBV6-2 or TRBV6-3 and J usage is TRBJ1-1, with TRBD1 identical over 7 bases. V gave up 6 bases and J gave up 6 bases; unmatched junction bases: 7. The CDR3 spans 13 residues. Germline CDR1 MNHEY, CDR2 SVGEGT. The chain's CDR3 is CASSTGVLAEAFF. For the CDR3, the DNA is TGTGCCAGCAGCACAGGGGTGTTGGCTGAAGCTTTCTTT.

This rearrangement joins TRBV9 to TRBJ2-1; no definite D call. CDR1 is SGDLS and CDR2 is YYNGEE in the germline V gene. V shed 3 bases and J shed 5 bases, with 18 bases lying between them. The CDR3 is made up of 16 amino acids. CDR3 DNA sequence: TGTGCCAGCAGCGCCCGAAGTACCGTCCGTAACAATGAGCAGTTCTTC. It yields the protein CASSARSTVRNNEQFF.

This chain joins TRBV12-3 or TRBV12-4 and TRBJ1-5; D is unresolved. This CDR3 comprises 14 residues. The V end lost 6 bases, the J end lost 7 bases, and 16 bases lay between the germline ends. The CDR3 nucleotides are TGTGCCAGCAGCCTGAGGGCGTTAGACCAGCCCCAGCATTTT. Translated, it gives CASSLRALDQPQHF.

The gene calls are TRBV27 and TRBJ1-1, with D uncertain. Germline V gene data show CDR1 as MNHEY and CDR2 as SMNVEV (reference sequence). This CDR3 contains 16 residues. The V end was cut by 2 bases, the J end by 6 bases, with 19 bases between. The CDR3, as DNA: TGTGCCAGCAGTTTAAGCAGGTGGGGAAGAGGCGCTGAAGCTTTCTTT. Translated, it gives CASSLSRWGRGAEAFF.

The CDR3 DNA follows: TGCAGTGCTATAGGCAGGGTAGGCAATCAGCCCCAGCATTTT. It specifies CSAIGRVGNQPQHF. The chain employs TRBV20-1 and TRBJ1-5; TRBD1 is a possible D gene (5 bases). Germline V CDR1 and CDR2: DFQATT, SNEGSKA (reference sequence). The CDR3 has 14 residues. The V and J ends lost 4 bases and 2 bases respectively, with 12 bases between them.

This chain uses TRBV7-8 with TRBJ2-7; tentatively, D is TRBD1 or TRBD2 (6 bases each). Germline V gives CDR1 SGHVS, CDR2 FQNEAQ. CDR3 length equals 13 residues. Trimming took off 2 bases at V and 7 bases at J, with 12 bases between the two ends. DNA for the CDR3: TGTGCCAGCAGCTTAACCCGGGGGCAGGAGCAGTACTTC. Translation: CASSLTRGQEQYF. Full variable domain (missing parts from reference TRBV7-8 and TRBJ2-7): GAGVSQSPRYKVAKRGQDVALRCDPISGHVSLFWYQQALGQGPEFLTYFQNEAQLDKSGLPSDRFFAERPEGSVSTLKIQRTQQEDSAVYLCASSLTRGQEQYFGPGTRLTVT.